Listed below are T cell receptor beta chains from one sample, sequenced in a study of a mutant IDH1 vaccine in newly diagnosed glioma. Their antigens are not known. The data were produced by immunoSEQ multiplex PCR, yet TCRdb's version contains in-frame clones alone and is incomplete. Of just over 60,000 clones in the sample, 80% to 85% are singletons; the top ten hold 3.8%. Sequencing used PBMCs, obtained from a glioma patient whose treatment included an IDH1 peptide vaccine. These receptors came from a man in his thirties or forties with glioma. CDR3s include the opening cysteine and the closing phenylalanine or tryptophan. Each record gives: J gene, V gene, clone size, D gene, CDR3 protein, CDR3 DNA. The D gene is left open where the match is weak. For some rows the clone size is stated as once, few or many, or as a class when expanded; others skip it.

>TRBJ2-4|TRBV7-9|-|-
CASSLTRARGDIQYF
TGTGCCAGCAGCTTAACGAGGGCTCGAGGGGACATTCAGTACTTC
>TRBJ1-5|TRBV7-4|-|-
CASSFREGNQPQHF
TGTGCCAGCAGCTTCAGGGAGGGCAATCAGCCCCAGCATTTT
>TRBJ2-1|TRBV5-1|-|-
CASSSGQLYNEQFF
TGCGCCAGCAGCTCTGGACAGCTCTACAATGAGCAGTTCTTC
>TRBJ2-2|TRBV7-2|-|TRBD1
CASSFRTGPYANTGELFF
TGTGCCAGCAGCTTTCGGACAGGACCCTACGCGAACACCGGGGAGCTGTTTTTT
>TRBJ2-1|TRBV10-3|-|TRBD2
CAISDPSGGLPYNEQFF
TGTGCCATCAGTGACCCTAGCGGGGGATTACCCTACAATGAGCAGTTCTTC
>TRBJ2-5|TRBV7-9|-|-
CASSLDTAQETQYF
TGTGCCAGCAGCTTAGATACAGCCCAAGAGACCCAGTACTTC
>TRBJ1-4|TRBV6-1|-|TRBD1
CASSRGQGRSEKLFF
TGTGCCAGCAGTCGGGGACAGGGGAGAAGTGAAAAACTGTTTTTT
>TRBJ2-3|TRBV5-6|-|TRBD1
CASSTGAFTDTQYF
TGTGCCAGCAGTACAGGGGCGTTCACAGATACGCAGTATTTT
>TRBJ2-1|TRBV5-4|-|-
CASSWAGGRGNEQFF
TGTGCCAGCAGCTGGGCGGGTGGACGAGGGAATGAGCAGTTCTTC
>TRBJ1-2|TRBV28|-|-
CASSFPSLPYGYTF
TGTGCCAGCAGTTTCCCGTCCCTTCCCTATGGCTACACCTTC
>TRBJ1-2|TRBV4-1|-|-
CASSQEGYYGYTF
TGCGCCAGCAGCCAAGAAGGGTACTATGGCTACACCTTC
>TRBJ2-3|TRBV19|-|-
CASSMGEDTDTQYF
TGTGCCAGTAGTATGGGGGAGGACACAGATACGCAGTATTTT
>TRBJ2-1|TRBV27|-|-
CASSFYREAEQFF
TGTGCCAGCAGTTTTTACAGGGAGGCTGAGCAGTTCTTC
>TRBJ2-5|TRBV6-5|-|TRBD1
CASGTGFRETQYF
TGTGCCAGCGGGACAGGGTTTCGGGAGACCCAGTACTTC
>TRBJ2-7|TRBV7-9|-|TRBD2
CASSSGIYEQYF
TGTGCCAGCAGCAGCGGGATATACGAGCAGTACTTC
>TRBJ1-2|TRBV19|few|TRBD1
CASSPDRGYGYTF
TGTGCCAGTTCCCCGGACAGGGGTTATGGCTACACCTTC
>TRBJ2-7|TRBV4-1|-|-
CASSQGGRGYEQYF
TGCGCCAGCAGCCAAGGGGGCAGGGGCTACGAGCAGTACTTC
>TRBJ2-6|TRBV7-9|-|-
CASSSSSGANVLTF
TGTGCCAGCAGCTCCAGCTCTGGGGCCAACGTCCTGACTTTC
>TRBJ2-7|TRBV6-5|-|-
CASSPSGIAYEQYF
TGTGCCAGCAGTCCCTCCGGGATCGCCTACGAGCAGTACTTC
>TRBJ2-3|TRBV5-4|-|-
CASSPLQESSTDTQYF
TGTGCCAGCAGCCCGCTACAGGAGTCTAGCACAGATACGCAGTATTTT
>TRBJ1-6|TRBV5-5|-|-
CASSWTPGSFYNSPLHF
TGTGCCAGCAGCTGGACTCCGGGTTCTTTCTATAATTCACCCCTCCACTTT
>TRBJ1-1|TRBV11-2|-|TRBD1
CASSLGGTVYWTEAFF
TGTGCCAGCAGCTTAGGAGGGACAGTCTATTGGACTGAAGCTTTCTTT
>TRBJ1-1|TRBV10-1|-|-
CASRDRRNTEAFF
TGCGCCAGCAGGGACCGGAGGAACACTGAAGCTTTCTTT
>TRBJ1-2|TRBV19|-|-
CASSIKGGTNYGYTF
TGTGCCAGTAGTATAAAGGGAGGCACTAACTATGGCTACACCTTC
>TRBJ2-3|TRBV6-5|-|TRBD2
CASGLGGGRTDTQYF
TGTGCCAGCGGGCTGGGCGGGGGGCGCACAGATACGCAGTATTTT
>TRBJ2-3|TRBV6-1|-|-
CASRDVGPSTDTQYF
TGTGCCAGCAGGGACGTTGGACCTAGCACAGATACGCAGTATTTT
>TRBJ1-2|TRBV29-1|once|-
CSVAGNPNYGYTF
TGCAGCGTTGCTGGAAATCCGAACTATGGCTACACCTTC
>TRBJ2-2|TRBV6-5|-|-
CASREPGRNTGELFF
TGTGCCAGCAGGGAACCGGGACGGAACACCGGGGAGCTGTTTTTT
>TRBJ1-2|TRBV10-1|-|-
CASSGGDGYTF
TGCGCCAGCAGTGGAGGAGATGGCTACACCTTC
>TRBJ1-6|TRBV4-1|-|-
CASSQDGHPGVYNSPLHF
TGCGCCAGCAGCCAAGATGGTCACCCCGGGGTCTATAATTCACCCCTCCACTTT
>TRBJ2-2|TRBV18|-|-
CASSPLSQTTGELFF
TGTGCCAGCTCACCACTCTCACAGACAACCGGGGAGCTGTTTTTT
>TRBJ1-5|TRBV19|-|-
CASSTQAVQPQHF
TGTGCCAGTAGTACTCAGGCGGTACAGCCCCAGCATTTT
>TRBJ1-3|TRBV30|-|-
CACARGSGNTIYF
TGTGCCTGCGCCAGGGGCTCTGGAAACACCATATATTTT
>TRBJ2-2|TRBV12-5|-|TRBD1
CASGLYRGQGAPEELFF
TGTGCTAGTGGTTTGTATCGGGGTCAGGGGGCGCCGGAGGAGCTGTTTTTT
>TRBJ1-1|TRBV19|-|-
CASSIGGLDTEAFF
TGTGCCAGTAGTATAGGCGGGTTGGACACTGAAGCTTTCTTT
>TRBJ1-6|TRBV2|once|TRBD1
CASSEPIRGPGNSPLHF
TGTGCCAGCAGTGAGCCGATCAGGGGGCCCGGTAATTCACCCCTCCACTTT
>TRBJ1-2|TRBV19|-|TRBD1
CASSGTGTGDHYGYTF
TGTGCCAGTAGTGGAACCGGGACAGGGGATCACTATGGCTACACCTTC
>TRBJ1-1|TRBV5-1|-|TRBD1
CASRGGQGARNTEAFF
TGCGCCAGCAGGGGCGGACAGGGGGCGCGGAACACTGAAGCTTTCTTT
>TRBJ1-2|TRBV15|-|TRBD1
CATSRDLTSRQGADGYTF
TGTGCCACCAGCAGAGATCTAACGTCGCGACAGGGGGCGGATGGCTACACCTTC
>TRBJ1-6|TRBV27|-|-
CASSPRRANSPLHF
TGTGCCAGCAGTCCAAGACGGGCTAATTCACCCCTCCACTTT
>TRBJ2-2|TRBV2|-|-
CASSEGLWAGELFF
TGTGCCAGCAGTGAAGGATTGTGGGCCGGGGAGCTGTTTTTT
>TRBJ1-1|TRBV11-3|few|-
CASSQGTEAFF
TGTGCCAGCAGTCAGGGTACTGAAGCTTTCTTT
>TRBJ1-3|TRBV9|-|-
CASSVEGRTGNTIYF
TGTGCCAGCAGCGTAGAGGGGAGAACTGGAAACACCATATATTTT
>TRBJ1-4|TRBV30|few|-
CAWSKTASNEKLFF
TGTGCCTGGAGTAAGACAGCCTCTAATGAAAAACTGTTTTTT
>TRBJ1-4|TRBV5-1|-|TRBD1
CASSSTGATNEKLFF
TGCGCCAGCAGCTCCACAGGGGCAACTAATGAAAAACTGTTTTTT
>TRBJ1-4|TRBV28|-|-
CASSATREVFF
TGTGCCAGCAGTGCTACCCGGGAGGTGTTTTTT
>TRBJ1-6|TRBV6-1|-|-
CASSVSTGTLSPLHF
TGTGCCAGCAGTGTTTCCACCGGGACGCTATCACCCCTCCACTTT
>TRBJ2-3|TRBV9|-|TRBD2
CASSDQGLAMDTQYF
TGTGCCAGCAGCGACCAGGGACTAGCCATGGATACGCAGTATTTT
>TRBJ1-2|TRBV19|-|-
CASSITGGSGGGYTF
TGTGCCAGTAGTATAACCGGGGGCAGCGGCGGTGGCTACACCTTC
>TRBJ2-7|TRBV4-2|-|-
CASSVSSGTVNYEQYF
TGTGCCAGCAGCGTATCCTCCGGGACGGTCAACTACGAGCAGTACTTC
>TRBJ1-2|TRBV29-1|-|TRBD1
CSVEDRERGYTF
TGCAGCGTTGAGGACAGGGAGCGTGGCTACACCTTC
>TRBJ1-2|TRBV18|-|-
CASSSYQQVPPNYGYTF
TGTGCCAGCTCATCATATCAGCAGGTCCCCCCTAACTATGGCTACACCTTC
>TRBJ2-3|TRBV25-1|-|-
CASSEFSGDTQYF
TGTGCCAGCAGTGAATTTTCTGGGGATACGCAGTATTTT
>TRBJ2-3|TRBV6-6|-|-
CASSQRTDTQYF
TGTGCCAGCAGTCAACGCACAGATACGCAGTATTTT